This passage covers 23 T cell receptor beta chains from one sample sequenced in a study of Ad26.COV2.S vaccination and SARS-CoV-2 variants. Some clones are missing from TCRdb's copy, which holds only in-frame ones; the method was immunoSEQ multiplex PCR. The sample consists of over 110,000 clones, around 86% of them appearing once. The specimen comprised peripheral blood, sampled after recovery from COVID-19. The receptors shown here come from a human donor who had recovered from COVID-19.

The chain is built from TRBV7-9 and TRBJ1-2; 8 bases are shared with TRBD1. Germline V gives CDR1 SEHNR, CDR2 FQNEAQ (reference sequence). V gave up 1 base and J gave up 6 bases; unmatched junction bases: 7. The CDR3 is 15 residues long. CDR3 residues: CASSLDPRGRDGYTF. CDR3 DNA sequence: TGTGCCAGCAGCTTAGATCCCAGGGGGCGGGATGGCTACACCTTC. Supplemented by reference TRBV7-9 and TRBJ1-2, the full variable domain reads DTGVSQNPRHKITKRGQNVTFRCDPISEHNRLYWYRQTLGQGPEFLTYFQNEAQLEKSRLLSDRFSAERPKGSFSTLEIQRTEQGDSAMYLCASSLDPRGRDGYTFGSGTRLTVV.

V usage is TRBV28 and J usage is TRBJ1-5, with D perhaps matching TRBD1 (5 bases). The CDR3 runs 13 residues. Germline CDR1 MDHEN, CDR2 SYDVKM. V shed 8 bases and J shed 3 bases, with 11 bases lying between them. CDR3 sequence: CASRGGNNQPQHF. DNA for the CDR3: TGTGCCAGCCGGGGGGGAAACAATCAGCCCCAGCATTTT.

The V gene is TRBV7-2, the J gene TRBJ2-1; D is possibly TRBD2 (6 bases). V was clipped by 0 bases and J by 7 bases, with 13 bases between them. The CDR3 extends over 15 amino acids. CDR1 and CDR2 (germline): SGHTA, FQGNSA. CDR3: CASSLAGGKRNEQFF. The CDR3 nucleotides read TGTGCCAGCAGCTTAGCGGGGGGTAAAAGAAATGAGCAGTTCTTC.

V and J are TRBV7-2 and TRBJ2-5; D gene unclear. CDR3 length equals 14 residues. V was clipped by 0 bases and J by 4 bases, with 9 bases between them. CDR1 is SGHTA and CDR2 is FQGNSA in the germline V gene. CDR3 bases: TGTGCCAGCAGCTTAGCGCGAGATGTAGAGACCCAGTACTTC. Translation gives CASSLARDVETQYF.

The chain joins TRBV3-1 (or the pseudogene TRBV3-2) to TRBJ1-1, with D unclear. This CDR3 comprises 13 residues. V was cut by 4 bases and J by 2 bases, with 8 bases left in between. Looked up from germline, CDR1 is LGHDT and CDR2 is YNNKEL (reference sequence). The CDR3 bases are TGTGCCAGCAGCCCCAACTACAACACTGAAGCTTTCTTT. Protein sequence: CASSPNYNTEAFF.

CDR3 protein: CATSDLWPGGNEQFF. CDR3 DNA: TGTGCCACCAGTGATTTGTGGCCGGGTGGTAATGAGCAGTTCTTC. The V gene is TRBV24-1, the J gene TRBJ2-1; D unclear. This CDR3 contains 15 residues. The V gene's germline CDR1 is KGHDR and CDR2 SFDVKD. Trimming took off 0 bases at V and 7 bases at J, with 12 bases between the two ends.

The chain carries TRBV6-5 and TRBJ2-5; D may be TRBD1 (6 bases). Germline V gene lookup returns CDR1 MNHEY and CDR2 SVGAGI. This CDR3 has 14 residues. Deletions cut 5 bases from V and 1 base from J, with 11 bases between. The CDR3 nucleotides are TGTGCCAGCAGTATAGGACAGACCCAAGAGACCCAGTACTTC. Its protein is CASSIGQTQETQYF.

Here the CDR3 reads CACRTGGNSPLHF. DNA for the CDR3: TGTGCCTGCCGGACAGGGGGGAATTCACCCCTCCACTTT. This chain links TRBV19 with TRBJ1-6; 10 bases are shared with TRBD1. Unmatched junction bases numbered 5, after V lost 11 bases and J lost 7 bases. From germline, CDR1 is LNHDA and CDR2 SQIVND (reference sequence). CDR3 size: 13 residues.

This chain connects TRBV28 to TRBJ2-7; TRBD1 is a possible D gene (5 bases). The CDR3 length is 13 residues. Trimming took off 4 bases at V and 9 bases at J, with 16 bases between the two ends. CDR1 is MDHEN and CDR2 is SYDVKM in the germline V gene. The CDR3 DNA reads as TGTGCCAGCAGTTCCTCGTACACCCAGGGGCAGTACTTC. Its translation: CASSSSYTQGQYF.

The chain is built from TRBV5-1 and TRBJ2-7, with D perhaps TRBD1 (6 bases). This CDR3 is 14 amino acids long. V lost 3 bases and J 2 bases, leaving 12 bases between the germline ends. Germline V CDR1 and CDR2: SGHRS, YFSETQ. In nucleotides, the CDR3 is TGCGCCAGCAGCTCCACGGCAGGGGCCTACGAGCAGTACTTC. It is translated as CASSSTAGAYEQYF.

The rearrangement joins TRBV28 to TRBJ2-5; no definite D call. The CDR3 is 12 amino acids. Germline V gene lookup returns CDR1 MDHEN and CDR2 SYDVKM. Trimming stripped 5 bases from V and 1 base from J, with 5 bases between. DNA for the CDR3: TGTGCCAGCAGTCCTTTCCAAGAGACCCAGTACTTC. Protein product: CASSPFQETQYF.

The CDR3, as DNA: TGTGCCACCAGTGACACGGGACAGGGAGGTGAGCAGTTCTTC. This translates into CATSDTGQGGEQFF. The rearrangement uses TRBV24-1 and TRBJ2-1, with 9 bases aligning to TRBD1. Trimming at V came to 4 bases and at J to 9 bases, leaving 6 bases not matched to a gene. The germline V gene encodes CDR1 KGHDR and CDR2 SFDVKD. The CDR3 extends over 14 amino acids.

V gene TRBV5-1 combines with J gene TRBJ1-6, with 9 bases aligning to TRBD1. Per the germline V gene, CDR1 is SGHRS and CDR2 is YFSETQ. The CDR3 has 18 amino acids. Trimming removed 4 bases from V and 0 bases from J; junction bases left unmatched: 8. The CDR3 bases are TGCGCCAGCAGCCTCGGGGACAGGGCGAGCTCCTATAATTCACCCCTCCACTTT. It translates to CASSLGDRASSYNSPLHF.

CDR3 loop: CASSLGGMKQFF. DNA for the CDR3: TGTGCCAGCAGCTTGGGGGGGATGAAGCAGTTCTTC. J is TRBJ2-1 and V is TRBV5-8, with D tentatively TRBD1 or TRBD2 (5 bases each). CDR1 is SGHTS and CDR2 is YDEGEE in the germline V gene. Trimming stripped 0 bases from V and 11 bases from J, with 9 bases between. The CDR3 has 12 amino acids.

This chain joins TRBV6-2 or TRBV6-3 and TRBJ2-5; D gene uncertain. V was cut by 2 bases and J by 3 bases, with 10 bases left in between. The CDR3 runs 14 residues. Germline loops: CDR1 MNHEY, CDR2 SVGEGT. The CDR3, as DNA: TGTGCCAGCAGTTACGCCAACCAGGAAGAGACCCAGTACTTC. Encoded protein: CASSYANQEETQYF.

This chain joins TRBV2 and TRBJ2-7; D is uncertain. V dropped 5 bases and J dropped 4 bases, with 9 bases sitting between them. The CDR3 is 12 amino acids. Germline CDR1 and CDR2: SNHLY and FYNNEI. The CDR3 is CASSLSPYEQYF. CDR3 DNA: TGTGCCAGCAGTCTCAGCCCGTACGAGCAGTACTTC.

The chain uses TRBV28 and TRBJ2-2; D is possibly TRBD2 (6 bases). The CDR3 has 18 residues. Between the trimmed V and J ends, which lost 1 base and 4 bases, there was a span of 19 bases. Germline V gene lookup returns CDR1 MDHEN and CDR2 SYDVKM. The CDR3 spells CASSLLWRGLPTTGELFF. The CDR3 coding sequence is TGTGCCAGCAGTTTATTGTGGCGGGGCCTCCCCACCACCGGGGAGCTGTTTTTT.

In its sample, this clone was seen a few times. This sequence joins TRBV7-2 and TRBJ2-3, with D possibly matching TRBD2 (7 bases). The CDR3 is made up of 15 amino acids. CDR1 and CDR2 from the germline V gene are SGHTA and FQGNSA. Trimming shortened V by 2 bases and J by 11 bases, and 20 bases separated the two germline ends. DNA for the CDR3: TGTGCCAGCAGCTTATCGGGGGGCTCGGGGAACGGGCAGTATTTT. Translation gives CASSLSGGSGNGQYF.

V gene TRBV30 combines with J gene TRBJ1-6; possibly TRBD1 for D (5 bases). This CDR3 is 14 amino acids long. Trimming left V 3 bases short and J 7 bases short, with 13 bases between. Germline-derived CDR1 and CDR2 are GTSNPN and SVGIG (reference sequence). For the CDR3, the DNA is TGTGCCTGGAGAAGGCCCAGGGAAAATTCACCCCTCCACTTT. As protein: CAWRRPRENSPLHF. Variable domain in full (rest from reference TRBV30 and TRBJ1-6): SQTIHQWPATLVQPVGSPLSLECTVEGTSNPNLYWYRQAAGRGLQLLFYSVGIGQISSEVPQNLSASRPQDRQFILSSKKLLLSDSGFYLCAWRRPRENSPLHFGNGTRLTVT.

The chain has TRBV5-4 and TRBJ2-1; 9 bases line up with TRBD2. Germline V gene data show CDR1 as SGHNT and CDR2 as YYREEE (reference sequence). V trimming: 7 bases; J trimming: 2 bases; junction bases outside the gene matches: 7. The CDR3 is made up of 15 amino acids. The DNA for the CDR3 is TGTGCCAGCGGTAGCGGGGGCCCTACCTACAATGAGCAGTTCTTC. It codes for CASGSGGPTYNEQFF.

This rearrangement joins TRBV18 to TRBJ2-6; 9 nucleotides agree with TRBD1. CDR1 and CDR2 (germline): KGHSH, LQKENI. The CDR3 has 18 residues. V was pared by 5 bases and J by 2 bases, with 10 bases of the junction left unmatched. The CDR3 here is CASSITGTGSPGANVLTF. CDR3 in DNA: TGTGCCAGCTCAATCACCGGGACAGGGAGTCCTGGGGCCAACGTCCTGACTTTC.

The chain is built from TRBV27 and TRBJ2-1, with D hard to call. This CDR3 comprises 12 residues. V was cut by 5 bases and J by 4 bases, with 6 bases left in between. Germline V gene sequence: CDR1 MNHEY, CDR2 SMNVEV (reference sequence). The CDR3 sequence: CASSTQYNEQFF. The DNA of the CDR3 is TGTGCCAGCAGTACCCAATACAATGAGCAGTTCTTC.

The rearrangement links TRBV5-1 to TRBJ1-1, with D tentatively TRBD1 (6 bases). V dropped 0 bases and J dropped 1 base, with 10 bases sitting between them. The CDR3 is made up of 15 amino acids. Germline V gene lookup returns CDR1 SGHRS and CDR2 YFSETQ. The CDR3 sequence: CASSLEGGTNTEAFF. DNA for the CDR3: TGCGCCAGCAGCTTGGAAGGGGGTACGAACACTGAAGCTTTCTTT.